Included here is one T cell receptor (beta chain) sequence, with context. Germline V lookup: CDR1 MNHEY, CDR2 SVGAGI. With 8 bases clipped from V and 4 bases from J, the junction kept 8 bases outside the gene matches. This CDR3 spans 14 amino acids. This sample stems from a study of chemoradiotherapy in HPV16-positive cancers. Clones were read by immunoSEQ multiplex PCR, and TCRdb kept only the in-frame ones, dropping some. Of fewer than 3,500 clones listed, approximately 80% are singletons. The chain employs TRBV6-5 and TRBJ2-7; 10 bases match TRBD1. The origin of this receptor is a human donor with HPV-associated anogenital cancer. Sequences were derived from tumor tissue, sampled from a patient who underwent chemoradiotherapy. Here the CDR3 reads CASSQRTGGYEQYF. The DNA of the CDR3 is TGTGCCAGCTCACAAAGGACAGGGGGTTACGAGCAGTACTTC.